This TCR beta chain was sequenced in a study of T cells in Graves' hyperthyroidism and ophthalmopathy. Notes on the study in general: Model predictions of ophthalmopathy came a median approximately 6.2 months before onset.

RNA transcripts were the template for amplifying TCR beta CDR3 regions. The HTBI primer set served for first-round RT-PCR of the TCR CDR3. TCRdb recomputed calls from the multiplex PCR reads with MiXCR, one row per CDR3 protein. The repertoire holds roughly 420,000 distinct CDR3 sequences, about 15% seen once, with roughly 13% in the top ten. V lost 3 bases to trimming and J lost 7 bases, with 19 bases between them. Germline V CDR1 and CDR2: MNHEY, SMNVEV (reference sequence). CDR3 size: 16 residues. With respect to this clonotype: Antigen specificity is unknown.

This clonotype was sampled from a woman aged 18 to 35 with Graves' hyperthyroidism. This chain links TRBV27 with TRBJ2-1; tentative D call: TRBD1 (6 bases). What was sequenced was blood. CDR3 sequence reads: CASSLFRTPRGNEQFF. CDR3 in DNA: TGTGCCAGCAGTTTGTTTCGGACACCGAGGGGGAATGAGCAGTTCTTC.